The next 21 T cell receptor beta chains were all read from a single sample in a study of blood T cell repertoires in COVID-19 (dated by TCRdb to 2019 to 2021). The library was made by the immunoSEQ multiplex PCR assay. What TCRdb holds here is the immuneACCESS table cut down to in-frame rearrangements. Part of the clones is not present; checked against another copy, under half of the missing clones reflect an unresolved V gene, and the others are unexplained. For this sample there are roughly 220,000 clones; 80% to 90% appear just once. The ten largest make up about 3.3% of the sample. Sequences were obtained from PBMCs or T cells enriched from blood (not recorded which). Receptors were obtained from a woman aged 18-29 years in a cohort exposed to, infected with or recovered from COVID-19 (not recorded which).

This rearrangement joins TRBV7-2 to TRBJ1-5; 10 bases map to TRBD1. Trimming cost V 5 bases and J 7 bases; bases outside gene matches: 8. Germline loops: CDR1 SGHTA, CDR2 FQGNSA. The CDR3 contains 15 residues. The CDR3 DNA reads as TGTGCCAGCAGCCTGGTAGGGACAGGGGTCCAGCCCCAGCATTTT. Its protein product is CASSLVGTGVQPQHF.

The V gene is TRBV9, the J gene TRBJ2-7; 9 bases are shared with TRBD2. Trimming cost V 0 bases and J 6 bases; bases outside gene matches: 10. Germline V gives CDR1 SGDLS, CDR2 YYNGEE. This CDR3 comprises 16 residues. Here the CDR3 reads CASSVGGPGTSFEQYF. CDR3 sequence (DNA): TGTGCCAGCAGCGTAGGCGGTCCGGGGACTAGCTTCGAGCAGTACTTC. The whole variable domain, remainder taken from reference TRBV9 and TRBJ2-7, is DSGVTQTPKHLITATGQRVTLRCSPRSGDLSVYWYQQSLDQGLQFLIQYYNGEERAKGNILERFSAQQFPDLHSELNLSSLELGDSALYFCASSVGGPGTSFEQYFGPGTRLTVT.

V gene TRBV6-5 combines with J gene TRBJ1-2, with a weak D call TRBD1 (5 bases). This CDR3 contains 14 residues. V was shortened by 6 bases and J by 6 bases, with 17 bases between the two germline ends. The germline V gene has CDR1 MNHEY and CDR2 SVGAGI. The CDR3 DNA reads TGTGCCAGCAGCCCCCGATTGACAGACCATGGCTACACCTTC. It specifies CASSPRLTDHGYTF.

The chain carries TRBV10-2 and TRBJ2-7; 10 bases are a match to TRBD1. The ends lost 7 bases at V and 0 bases at J; junction bases unmatched: 6. CDR1 WSHSY and CDR2 SAAADI come from the germline V gene. The CDR3 extends over 15 amino acids. The CDR3 protein is CASNYGTGVSYEQYF. DNA of the CDR3: TGCGCCAGCAATTACGGGACAGGGGTCTCCTACGAGCAGTACTTC.

Note on this clone: The same CDR3 arises from other DNA sequences in this sample as well. CDR3 coding DNA: TGTGCCAGTAGTAGTCAGGGGGACACTGAAGCTTTCTTT. Translating gives CASSSQGDTEAFF. The gene calls are TRBV19 and TRBJ1-1, with 7 bases lining up with TRBD1. Germline CDR1 and CDR2: LNHDA and SQIVND (reference sequence). V gave up 4 bases and J gave up 3 bases; unmatched junction bases: 2. This CDR3 has 13 amino acids.

The table lists this clone with a few counts. The chain uses TRBV24-1 and TRBJ2-1; the match to TRBD1 covers 9 bases. The J segment lost 4 bases and the V segment lost 3 bases, leaving 6 bases of the junction unmatched. This CDR3 is 16 amino acids long. Germline V gene data show CDR1 as KGHDR and CDR2 as SFDVKD. The CDR3 region has the DNA TGTGCCACCAGTGATCTGGACAGGGGACTGTACAATGAGCAGTTCTTC. It yields the protein CATSDLDRGLYNEQFF.

This clone has a single count. The chain recombines TRBV5-6 with TRBJ2-5, with a tentative D call TRBD1 (6 bases). Trimming removed 3 bases at V and 1 base at J, with 10 bases between. Germline V gene data show CDR1 as SGHDT and CDR2 as YYEEEE. The CDR3 sequence is 14 residues long. CDR3 nucleotide sequence: TGTGCCAGCAGCTCGACAGGAAGCCAAGAGACCCAGTACTTC. As protein: CASSSTGSQETQYF.

The chain joins TRBV7-9 to TRBJ2-1; 7 bases fit TRBD2. Germline values: CDR1 SEHNR, CDR2 FQNEAQ (reference sequence). V shed 7 bases and J 7 bases; nucleotides not matched to a gene: 10. CDR3 size: 14 residues. CDR3 sequence (DNA): TGTGCCAGCATCACCGGGAGGACTACTAATGAGCAGTTCTTC. It encodes CASITGRTTNEQFF.

As regards this clone: This CDR3 is also generated by other DNA sequences in the sample. This chain connects TRBV11-3 to TRBJ2-7; 10 bases match TRBD1. The CDR3 runs 14 residues. With V trimmed by 3 bases and J by 2 bases, 1 base remained unmatched. From germline, CDR1 is SGHNT and CDR2 YENEEA. The CDR3 nucleotides read TGTGCCAGCAGCTTGGGACAGGGGACCTACGAGCAGTACTTC. Residues: CASSLGQGTYEQYF.

The J gene is TRBJ1-1, the V gene TRBV27; D may be TRBD1 (5 bases). The V end lost 2 bases, the J end lost 9 bases, and 13 bases lay between the germline ends. This CDR3 contains 13 residues. The V gene's germline CDR1 is MNHEY and CDR2 SMNVEV (reference sequence). The CDR3 nucleotides are TGTGCCAGCAGTTTAAGTCGGGGGAGGAAAGCTTTCTTT. Its protein is CASSLSRGRKAFF.

The chain is built from TRBV19 and TRBJ1-1; D is unclear. Germline CDR1 LNHDA, CDR2 SQIVND (reference sequence). The CDR3 sequence is 13 residues long. V was pared by 7 bases and J by 4 bases, with 13 bases between. CDR3 in amino acids: CASIQPPRTEAFF. The CDR3, as DNA: TGTGCCAGTATTCAACCGCCGCGCACTGAAGCTTTCTTT.

The J gene is TRBJ1-1, the V gene TRBV28; possibly TRBD1 for D (5 bases). The germline gives CDR1 MDHEN, CDR2 SYDVKM. This CDR3 is built from 14 residues. V was trimmed by 6 bases and J by 4 bases, leaving 15 bases between them. The CDR3 sequence: CASRGGAGVTEAFF. As DNA, the CDR3 is TGTGCCAGCAGGGGGGGAGCAGGAGTCACTGAAGCTTTCTTT.

V and J are TRBV11-2 and TRBJ2-3, with TRBD1 matching over 8 bases. With V trimmed by 0 bases and J by 7 bases, 3 bases remained unmatched. This CDR3 comprises 14 residues. Germline CDR1 SGHAT, CDR2 FQNNGV. The CDR3 DNA reads TGTGCCAGCAGCTTAGAGAGACAGGGGAATACGCAGTATTTT. It is translated as CASSLERQGNTQYF.

This chain links TRBV5-1 with TRBJ2-5, with D perhaps TRBD2 (7 bases). V dropped 0 bases and J dropped 4 bases, with 13 bases sitting between them. This CDR3 has 15 residues. Germline CDR1 SGHRS, CDR2 YFSETQ. This CDR3 is CASSLALGGRETQYF. DNA of the CDR3: TGCGCCAGCAGCTTGGCCTTGGGGGGGCGAGAGACCCAGTACTTC.

This clone was seen more than once but under ten times. The chain couples TRBV12-3 or TRBV12-4 to TRBJ2-7, with 10 nucleotides matching TRBD1. This CDR3 region has 13 residues. With 4 bases clipped from V and 6 bases from J, the junction kept 3 bases outside the gene matches. The CDR3 nucleotides are TGTGCCAGCAGTTCCGGGACAGGGGTCGAGCAGTACTTC. Translated: CASSSGTGVEQYF.

This chain joins TRBV9 and TRBJ2-1, with 13 nucleotides matching TRBD2. Losses at the gene ends were 4 bases for V and 8 bases for J; bases not matched to a gene: 9. Germline V gene data show CDR1 as SGDLS and CDR2 as YYNGEE. The CDR3 consists of 16 residues. The CDR3 loop is CASSTTGTSGMDEQFF. For the CDR3, the DNA is TGTGCCAGCAGCACTACCGGGACTAGCGGGATGGATGAGCAGTTCTTC.

The count of this clone is one. V gene TRBV6-5 combines with J gene TRBJ2-1; TRBD2 might be the D (6 bases). There are 13 residues in the CDR3. V lost 7 bases and J 8 bases, leaving 15 bases between the germline ends. Germline lookup yields CDR1 MNHEY and CDR2 SVGAGI. Here the CDR3 reads CASKITSRDEQFF. The CDR3 region has the DNA TGTGCCAGCAAAATTACTAGCCGGGATGAGCAGTTCTTC.

The V call is TRBV13, the J call TRBJ2-7; 9 bases align to TRBD2. Germline-derived CDR1 and CDR2 are PRHDT and FYEKMQ (reference sequence). J lost 5 bases, V lost 5 bases, and 7 bases had no gene match. The length of the CDR3 is 14 residues. Here the CDR3 DNA reads TGTGCCAGCAGCGTTAGCGGGAGAAGCCACGAGCAGTACTTC. It codes for CASSVSGRSHEQYF.

The chain combines TRBV9 with TRBJ1-2; D uncertain. Germline values: CDR1 SGDLS, CDR2 YYNGEE. Trimming shortened V by 2 bases and J by 2 bases, and 7 bases separated the two germline ends. This CDR3 spans 13 amino acids. The CDR3 nucleotides read TGTGCCAGCAGCGTCACCAGAAACTATGGCTACACCTTC. The encoded protein is CASSVTRNYGYTF. The variable domain in full, completed from reference TRBV9 and TRBJ1-2, reads DSGVTQTPKHLITATGQRVTLRCSPRSGDLSVYWYQQSLDQGLQFLIQYYNGEERAKGNILERFSAQQFPDLHSELNLSSLELGDSALYFCASSVTRNYGYTFGSGTRLTVV.

The rearrangement joins TRBV9 to TRBJ2-1; 10 bases are a match to TRBD1. The CDR3 extends over 14 amino acids. The germline V gene encodes CDR1 SGDLS and CDR2 YYNGEE. The junction had 1 base not matched to a gene; V was cut back by 4 bases and J by 3 bases. CDR3 DNA: TGTGCCAGCAGCCGGGACAGGGGCTACAATGAGCAGTTCTTC. Translation gives CASSRDRGYNEQFF.

This clone was seen more than once but under ten times. The V call is TRBV28, the J call TRBJ1-2; 10 positions agree with TRBD1. This CDR3 region has 14 residues. Trimming cost V 4 bases and J 7 bases; bases outside gene matches: 6. CDR1 is MDHEN, CDR2 SYDVKM, per germline. The CDR3 nucleotides read TGTGCCAGCAGTTGGACAGGGGGAAGGTCTGGCTACACCTTC. This translates into CASSWTGGRSGYTF.